One TCR beta chain is described in this entry. Its antigen remains undetermined. No much larger clone exists at a distance of one base, and base qualities are not known. The entry originates in a study of STAT5B mutations in CD4+ large granular lymphocyte leukemia (dated by TCRdb to between 2021 and 2023). Some background on the complete study: When cryopreserved patient cells were available, CD8+ cells were removed first, and anti-CD4 microbeads were then used for selection. The study compared the TCRbeta repertoires of patients with CD4+ T-cell large granular lymphocyte leukemia against the TCRbeta repertoires of healthy blood donors. The purity of purified fractions was confirmed by flow cytometry on FACSCanto II or FACSVerse to exceed 95% among lymphocytes.

CD4+ T-LGLL patients were recruited from hematology units in Padova (Italy), Helsinki (Finland) and Shinshu (Japan). Depending on sample availability, patient samples were obtained as bead-purified CD4+, CD4+CD8+, CD57+ or CD56+ fractions, or as unselected PBMC. The TCRbeta data from patients were combined with somatic STAT5B mutation profiles that came from deep amplicon sequencing of the same DNA. All TCR-sequenced material derived from peripheral blood: patient blood samples and healthy donor buffy coats. Ficoll-Hypaque gradient centrifugation was used to isolate peripheral blood mononuclear cells. Genomic DNA was extracted with the Gentra Puregene Cell and Tissue kit and quantified on a Qubit 2.0 fluorometer. The immunoSEQ assay at survey resolution was applied to genomic DNA for sequencing of TCRbeta rearrangements. For the original study's pipeline: Any clonotype making up more than 5% of the repertoire was considered a putative leukemic clone, which gave 55 to 60 such clones in fewer than 35 patients. In the TCR sequencing data, the smallest productive clonotype frequency that could be detected was 2.59 x 10-5. Only productive TCRbeta rearrangements, defined as complete and in-frame sequences, were included in the analyses. Clonality for each sample was calculated as Simpson clonality in the immunoSEQ Analyzer version 3.0. Clones were grouped by frequency into very rare, small, medium, large (1-20%) or hyperexpanded (>20%) categories. OLGA 1.2.3 estimated generation probabilities, VDJtools produced V-gene circos plots, VDJdb was queried for specificities, and GLIPH identified CDR3 motifs. TCRdb carries this immuneACCESS record with in-frame sequences only. Its versions omit some clonotypes, under half of them owing to an unresolved V gene in the studies checked, with the rest unexplained. The DNA was the basis for D and trimming; V, J and clone size are from that table. For this sample there are around 10,000 clones; 70% to 85% appear just once. About 75% of the sample lies in the top ten.

The CDR3 runs 13 amino acids, cysteine and phenylalanine included. Here the CDR3 DNA is all that survives: 39 bases in frame from base 1. The germline V gene yields LGHNA for CDR1 and YSLEER for CDR2. Between the V and J ends, shortened by 4 bases and 9 bases respectively, the junction contains 13 bases. General findings and caveats noted by the study authors: CD4-sorted patient repertoires appeared more clonal than healthy CD4+ repertoires, and this difference persisted after removing the putative leukemic clones. Main leukemic clonotypes were private to each patient, although 20% to 30% appeared at low frequency in other patients' non-leukemic repertoires. Patient cell sources were heterogeneous, and only five to seven CD4-sorted patient samples entered the clonality comparison with healthy controls. Enrichment of TRBV06-family usage was observed among the top patient clones (8/27) relative to healthy controls (2/35). The data were not HLA-matched, and the relatively small sample size could explain the higher clonality seen in CD4+ compared with CD8+ T-LGLL.

The sample taken for sequencing was PBMCs. The sequence came from a man between 60 and 70 years old with CD4+ T-cell large granular lymphocyte leukemia. The chain links TRBV4-3 with TRBJ2-1; the D gene remains uncertain. The DNA is as follows: TGCGCCAGCAGCCTTCCGCCTAACGGTGAGCAGTTCTTC. Its translation reads: CASSLPPNGEQFF.